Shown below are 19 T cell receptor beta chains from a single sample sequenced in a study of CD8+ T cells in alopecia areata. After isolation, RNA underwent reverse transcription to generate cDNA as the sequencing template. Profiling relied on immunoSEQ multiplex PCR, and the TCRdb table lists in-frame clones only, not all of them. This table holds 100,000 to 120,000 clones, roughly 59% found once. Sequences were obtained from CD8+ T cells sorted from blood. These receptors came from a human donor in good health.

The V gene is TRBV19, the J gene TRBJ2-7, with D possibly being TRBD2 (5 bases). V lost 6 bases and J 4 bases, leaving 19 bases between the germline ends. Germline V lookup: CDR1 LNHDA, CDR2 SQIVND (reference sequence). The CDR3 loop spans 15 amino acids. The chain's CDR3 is CASSPRGEGLYEQYF. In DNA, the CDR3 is TGTGCCAGTAGCCCCCGGGGAGAAGGGCTATACGAGCAGTACTTC.

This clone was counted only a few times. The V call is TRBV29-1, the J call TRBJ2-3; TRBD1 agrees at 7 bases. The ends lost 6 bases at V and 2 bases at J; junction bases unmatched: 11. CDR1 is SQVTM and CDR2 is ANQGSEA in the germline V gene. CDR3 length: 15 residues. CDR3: CSVLWGQTDTDTQYF. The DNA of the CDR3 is TGCAGCGTCCTGTGGGGACAGACAGACACAGATACGCAGTATTTT.

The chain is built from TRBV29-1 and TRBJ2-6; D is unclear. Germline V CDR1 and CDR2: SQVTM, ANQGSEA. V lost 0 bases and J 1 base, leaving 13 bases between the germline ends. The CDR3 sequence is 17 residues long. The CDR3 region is CSVEEWSGPSGANVLTF. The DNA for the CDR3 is TGCAGCGTTGAAGAGTGGTCAGGTCCTTCTGGGGCCAACGTCCTGACTTTC.

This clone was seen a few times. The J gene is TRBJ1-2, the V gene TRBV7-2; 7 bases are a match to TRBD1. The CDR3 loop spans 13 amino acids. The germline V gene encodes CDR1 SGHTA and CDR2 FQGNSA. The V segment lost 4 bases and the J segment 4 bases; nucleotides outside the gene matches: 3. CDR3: CASSSGTAYGYTF. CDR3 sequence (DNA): TGTGCCAGCAGCTCCGGGACAGCCTATGGCTACACCTTC.

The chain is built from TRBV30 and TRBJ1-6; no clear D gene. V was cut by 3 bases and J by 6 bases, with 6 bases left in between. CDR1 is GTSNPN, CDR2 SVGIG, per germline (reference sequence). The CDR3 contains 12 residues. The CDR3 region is CAWRGTNSPLHF. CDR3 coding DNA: TGTGCCTGGAGGGGCACTAATTCACCCCTCCACTTT.

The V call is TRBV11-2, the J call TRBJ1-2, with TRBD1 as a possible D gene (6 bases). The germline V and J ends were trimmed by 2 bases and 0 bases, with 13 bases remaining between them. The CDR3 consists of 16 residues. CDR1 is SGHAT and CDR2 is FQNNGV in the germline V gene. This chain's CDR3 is CASSLNRAMANYGYTF. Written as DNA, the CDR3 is TGTGCCAGCAGCTTAAACAGGGCTATGGCTAACTATGGCTACACCTTC.

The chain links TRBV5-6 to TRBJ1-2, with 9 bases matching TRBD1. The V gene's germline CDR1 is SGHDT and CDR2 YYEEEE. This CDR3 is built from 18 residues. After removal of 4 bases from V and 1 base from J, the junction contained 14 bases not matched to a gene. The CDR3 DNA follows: TGTGCCAGCAGCCGACCGGGACAGGGCGTTTTCCTTAACTATGGCTACACCTTC. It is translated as CASSRPGQGVFLNYGYTF.

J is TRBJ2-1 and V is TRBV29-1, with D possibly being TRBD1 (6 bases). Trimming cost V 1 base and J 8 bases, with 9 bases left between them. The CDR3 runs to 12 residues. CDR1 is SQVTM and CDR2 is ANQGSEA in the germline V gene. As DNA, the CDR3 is TGCAGCGTTGAAGTGGGGGCCGATGAGCAGTTCTTC. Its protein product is CSVEVGADEQFF.

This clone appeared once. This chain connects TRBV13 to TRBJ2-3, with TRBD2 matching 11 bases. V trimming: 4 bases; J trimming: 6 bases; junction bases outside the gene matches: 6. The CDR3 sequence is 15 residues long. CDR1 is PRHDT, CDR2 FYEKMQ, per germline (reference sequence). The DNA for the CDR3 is TGTGCCAGCAGCTCCCCCGGGACTAGCGGTGATACGCAGTATTTT. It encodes CASSSPGTSGDTQYF.

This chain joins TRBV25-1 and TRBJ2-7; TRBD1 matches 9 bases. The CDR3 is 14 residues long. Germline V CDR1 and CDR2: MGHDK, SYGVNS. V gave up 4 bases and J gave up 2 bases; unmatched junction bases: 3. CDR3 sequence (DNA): TGTGCCAGCAGTGCTGGGGACAGGGCCTACGAGCAGTACTTC. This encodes CASSAGDRAYEQYF.

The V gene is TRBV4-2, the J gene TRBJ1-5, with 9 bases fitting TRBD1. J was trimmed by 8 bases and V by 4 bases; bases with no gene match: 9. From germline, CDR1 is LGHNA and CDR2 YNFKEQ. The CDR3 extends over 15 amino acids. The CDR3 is CASSPGQGLPEPQHF. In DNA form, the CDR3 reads TGTGCCAGCAGCCCGGGACAGGGCCTCCCGGAGCCCCAGCATTTT.

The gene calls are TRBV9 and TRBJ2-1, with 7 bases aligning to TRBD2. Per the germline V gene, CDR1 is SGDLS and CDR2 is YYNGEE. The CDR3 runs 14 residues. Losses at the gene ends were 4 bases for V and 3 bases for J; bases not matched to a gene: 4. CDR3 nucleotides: TGTGCCAGCAGCCCTTCTAGCGGCTACAATGAGCAGTTCTTC. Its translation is CASSPSSGYNEQFF.

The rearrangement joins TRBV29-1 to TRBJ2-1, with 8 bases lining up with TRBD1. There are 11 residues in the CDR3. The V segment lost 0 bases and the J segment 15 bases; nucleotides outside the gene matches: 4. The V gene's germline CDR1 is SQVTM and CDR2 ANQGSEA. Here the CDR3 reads CSVEDLQGVFF. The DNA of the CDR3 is TGCAGCGTTGAAGATCTACAGGGGGTGTTCTTC.

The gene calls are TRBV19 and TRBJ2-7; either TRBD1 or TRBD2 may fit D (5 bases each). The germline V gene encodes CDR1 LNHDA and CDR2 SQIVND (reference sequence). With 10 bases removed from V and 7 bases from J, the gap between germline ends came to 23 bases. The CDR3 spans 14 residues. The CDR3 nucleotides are TGTGCCACCTCCGACGCAGGGAGTTGGGGGGAGCAGTACTTC. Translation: CATSDAGSWGEQYF.

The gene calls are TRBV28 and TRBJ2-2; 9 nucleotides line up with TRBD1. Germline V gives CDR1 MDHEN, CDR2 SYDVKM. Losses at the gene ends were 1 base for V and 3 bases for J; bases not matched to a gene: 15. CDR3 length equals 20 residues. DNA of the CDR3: TGTGCCAGCAGTTTATCCCCTAGGACACGACAGGGGGTCTACACCGGGGAGCTGTTTTTT. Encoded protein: CASSLSPRTRQGVYTGELFF.

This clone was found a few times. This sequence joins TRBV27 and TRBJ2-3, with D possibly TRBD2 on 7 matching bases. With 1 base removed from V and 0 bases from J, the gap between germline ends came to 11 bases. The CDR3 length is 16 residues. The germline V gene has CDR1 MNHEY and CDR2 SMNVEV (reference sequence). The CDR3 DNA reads TGTGCCAGCAGTTTATACCCGGGGGGCAGCACAGATACGCAGTATTTT. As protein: CASSLYPGGSTDTQYF.

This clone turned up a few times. CDR3 region: CASSPSSYEQYF. CDR3 sequence (DNA): TGTGCCAGCAGTCCGAGCTCCTACGAGCAGTACTTC. V usage is TRBV28 and J usage is TRBJ2-7; D remains unclear. Looked up from germline, CDR1 is MDHEN and CDR2 is SYDVKM. CDR3 length equals 12 residues. V lost 5 bases and J 0 bases, leaving 5 bases between the germline ends.

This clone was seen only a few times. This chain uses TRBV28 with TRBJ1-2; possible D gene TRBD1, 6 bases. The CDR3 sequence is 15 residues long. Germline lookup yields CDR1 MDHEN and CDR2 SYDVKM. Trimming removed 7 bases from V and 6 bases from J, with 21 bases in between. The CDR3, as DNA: TGTGCCAGCACCTTATGGGGACACGGGGAGAATGGCTACACCTTC. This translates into CASTLWGHGENGYTF.

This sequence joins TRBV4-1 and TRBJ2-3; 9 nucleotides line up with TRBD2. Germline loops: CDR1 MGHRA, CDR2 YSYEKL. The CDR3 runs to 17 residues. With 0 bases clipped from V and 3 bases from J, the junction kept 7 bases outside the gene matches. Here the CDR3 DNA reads TGCGCCAGCAGCCAAGATCAAGGACTAGCGACGACAGATACGCAGTATTTT. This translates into CASSQDQGLATTDTQYF.